The T cell receptor (beta chain) described here comes from a study of blood T cell repertoires in COVID-19. Study summary: The origin of the acute and convalescent COVID-19 samples was the United States, Italy and Spain. T cells, B-cell-depleted T cells, or PBMCs supplied cDNA or gDNA.

Germline V gene sequence: CDR1 SGHTA, CDR2 FQGTGA. The trim removed 2 bases at V and 4 bases at J, leaving 3 bases unmatched. The CDR3 consists of 15 residues. While infection was still active, Seattle patients were enrolled and then followed longitudinally. Authors' data handling: The authors estimated nucleated cell counts from reference gene primer amplification. Profiled with immunoSEQ multiplex PCR; TCRdb holds only in-frame clones, not every one. Clonal size and the V and J genes are those of that table, whereas D and trimming came from the DNA. The sample yields 350,000 or so clones, more than 70% seen once.

The clonotype was recovered from a woman aged 55-75 years with COVID-19, enrolled during active disease. The source material was peripheral blood. This chain links TRBV7-3 with TRBJ2-3; 10 nucleotides line up with TRBD2. CDR3: CASSLGGTSADTQYF. CDR3 in DNA: TGTGCCAGCAGCTTAGGGGGGACTAGCGCAGATACGCAGTATTTT.